The rows below give T cell receptor beta chains drawn from one sample of a study of control samples from healthy donors and cancer patients. Data came from immunoSEQ multiplex PCR; TCRdb stores just in-frame clones and leaves some out. The table shows approximately 140,000 clones, with 92% occurring only once. Sequenced: blood. The receptors here all came from a man aged 25-45 years in good health. The CDR3 runs from the conserved cysteine through the conserved F or W.

>TRBJ1-2|TRBV19
CASTTRLAYYGYTF
>TRBJ2-5|TRBV9
CASSPLIGGVQETQYF
>TRBJ1-1|TRBV29-1
CSVVGGGQGLNKNKAFF
>TRBJ2-6|TRBV3-1/TRBV3-2
CASSQEAPGAANVLTF
>TRBJ1-6|TRBV6-5
CASSLTGSLHF
>TRBJ2-1|TRBV19
CASSILLAGPLEQFF
>TRBJ2-3|TRBV6-5
CASRGPTDTQYF
>TRBJ1-2|TRBV7-9
CASRMSGAQGYTF
>TRBJ2-7|TRBV10-3
CAISWTETYEQYF
>TRBJ2-7|TRBV7-9
CASSGSGGSLYEQYF
>TRBJ1-1|TRBV5-4
CASRPGRGGSDTEAFF
>TRBJ2-7|TRBV7-2
CASNRASDYEQYF
>TRBJ1-1|TRBV29-1
CSVYKNTEAFF
>TRBJ1-6|TRBV27
CASKKRQGRESPLHF
>TRBJ2-7|TRBV28
CASSLWTGGSYEQYF
>TRBJ1-5|TRBV6-1
CASSENSNSNQPQHF
>TRBJ2-3|TRBV28
CASSLWGTSGSTDTQYF
>TRBJ1-5|TRBV12-3/TRBV12-4
CASRNDNNQPQHF
>TRBJ1-1|TRBV6-5
CASSQKGFWLLF
>TRBJ1-1|TRBV9
CASSPDGNTEAFF
>TRBJ2-5|TRBV5-8
CASSLGQGKETQYF
>TRBJ1-3|TRBV28
CASSPTRGVGTIYF
>TRBJ1-5|TRBV29-1
CSVENRLMTNSNQPQHF
>TRBJ2-1|TRBV5-1
CASKSGKGVAHEQFF